The source of this T cell receptor (beta chain) is a study of response to subunit inactivated influenza vaccine. V shed 0 bases and J shed 8 bases, with 8 bases lying between them. The CDR3 is 13 amino acids. Germline V CDR1 and CDR2: MGHRA, YSYEKL. A single record per CDR3 protein comes from TCRdb applying MiXCR to the RT-PCR reads. Counted here are a few hundred thousand distinct CDR3 sequences, 21% occurring once; the ten biggest clones make up about 9.4%. Sequences were derived from PBMCs from blood, sampled less than 22 months after vaccination. The clonotype was recovered from a man aged 50 to 75 who received an inactivated influenza vaccine. The chain recombines TRBV4-1 with TRBJ2-1, with unresolved D. CDR3 in amino acids: CASSQDLRYEQFF. Here the CDR3 DNA reads TGCGCCAGCAGCCAAGATCTCAGGTATGAGCAGTTCTTC.